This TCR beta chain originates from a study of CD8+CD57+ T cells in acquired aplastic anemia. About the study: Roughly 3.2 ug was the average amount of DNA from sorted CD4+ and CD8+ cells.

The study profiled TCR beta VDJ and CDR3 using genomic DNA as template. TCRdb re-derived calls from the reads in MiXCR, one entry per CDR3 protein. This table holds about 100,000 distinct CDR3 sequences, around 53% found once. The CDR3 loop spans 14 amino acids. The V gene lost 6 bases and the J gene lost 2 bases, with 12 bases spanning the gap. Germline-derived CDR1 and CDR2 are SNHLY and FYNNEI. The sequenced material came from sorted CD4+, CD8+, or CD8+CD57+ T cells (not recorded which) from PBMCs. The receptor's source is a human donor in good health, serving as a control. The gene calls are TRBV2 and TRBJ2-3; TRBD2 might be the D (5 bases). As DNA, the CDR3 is TGTGCCAGCAGGGTAGGACTTCCCACAGATACGCAGTATTTT. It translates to CASRVGLPTDTQYF.